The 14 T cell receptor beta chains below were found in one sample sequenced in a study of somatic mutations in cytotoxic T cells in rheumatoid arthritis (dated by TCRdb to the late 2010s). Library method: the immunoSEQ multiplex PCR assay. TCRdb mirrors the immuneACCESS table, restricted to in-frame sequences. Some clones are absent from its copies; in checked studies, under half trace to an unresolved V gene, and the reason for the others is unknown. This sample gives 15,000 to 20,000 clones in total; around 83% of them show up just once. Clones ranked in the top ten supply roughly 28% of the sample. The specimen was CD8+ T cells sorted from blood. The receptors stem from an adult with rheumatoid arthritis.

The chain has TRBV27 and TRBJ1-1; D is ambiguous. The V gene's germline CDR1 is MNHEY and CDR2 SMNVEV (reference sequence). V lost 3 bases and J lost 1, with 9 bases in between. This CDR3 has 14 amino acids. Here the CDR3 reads CASSFLGGNTEAFF. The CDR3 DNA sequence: TGTGCCAGCAGTTTTCTTGGAGGGAACACTGAAGCTTTCTTT.

Written as DNA, the CDR3 is TGCGCCAGCAGAACCGGGACAACATCCGAGCAGTACTTC. Protein: CASRTGTTSEQYF. This rearrangement joins TRBV10-2 to TRBJ2-7, with D maybe TRBD1 (6 bases). Germline CDR1 reads WSHSY; CDR2 reads SAAADI. The V and J ends lost 6 bases and 6 bases respectively, with 15 bases between them. The CDR3 runs 13 residues.

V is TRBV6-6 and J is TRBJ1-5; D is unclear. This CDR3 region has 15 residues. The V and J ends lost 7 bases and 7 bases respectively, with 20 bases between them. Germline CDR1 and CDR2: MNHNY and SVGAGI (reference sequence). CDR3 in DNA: TGTGCCAGCACCCCACCGGGGAGGGCGGGGCAGCCCCAGCATTTT. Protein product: CASTPPGRAGQPQHF.

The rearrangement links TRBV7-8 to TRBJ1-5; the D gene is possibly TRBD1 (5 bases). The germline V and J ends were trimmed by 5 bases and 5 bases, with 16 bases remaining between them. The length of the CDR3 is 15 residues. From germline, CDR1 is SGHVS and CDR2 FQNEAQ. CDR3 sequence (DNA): TGTGCCAGCAGCGCGGCGGGACCCTCTGATCAGCCCCAGCATTTT. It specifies CASSAAGPSDQPQHF.

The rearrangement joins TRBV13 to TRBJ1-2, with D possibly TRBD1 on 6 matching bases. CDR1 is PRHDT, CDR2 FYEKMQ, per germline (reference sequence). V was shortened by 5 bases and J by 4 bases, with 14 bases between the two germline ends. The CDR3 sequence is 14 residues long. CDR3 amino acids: CASSAGVILYGYTF. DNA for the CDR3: TGTGCCAGCAGCGCAGGGGTAATCCTCTATGGCTACACCTTC.

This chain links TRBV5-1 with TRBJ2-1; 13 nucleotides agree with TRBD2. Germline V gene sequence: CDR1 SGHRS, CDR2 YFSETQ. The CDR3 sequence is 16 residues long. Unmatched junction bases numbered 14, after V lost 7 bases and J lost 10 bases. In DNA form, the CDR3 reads TGCGCCAGCGGGAGCGAACCGGGACTAGCGGGAAAAGAGCAGTTCTTC. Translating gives CASGSEPGLAGKEQFF.

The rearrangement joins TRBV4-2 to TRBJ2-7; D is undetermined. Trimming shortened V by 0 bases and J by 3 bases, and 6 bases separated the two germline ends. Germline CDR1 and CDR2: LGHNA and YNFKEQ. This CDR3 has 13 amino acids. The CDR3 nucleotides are TGTGCCAGCAGCCAAGACGAGATCTACGAGCAGTACTTC. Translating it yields CASSQDEIYEQYF.

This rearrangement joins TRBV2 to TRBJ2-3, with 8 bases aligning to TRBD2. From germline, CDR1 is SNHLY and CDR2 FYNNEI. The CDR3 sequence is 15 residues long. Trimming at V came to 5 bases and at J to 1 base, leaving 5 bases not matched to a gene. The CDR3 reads CASSPSGWGTDTQYF. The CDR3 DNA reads TGTGCCAGCAGTCCTAGCGGGTGGGGCACAGATACGCAGTATTTT. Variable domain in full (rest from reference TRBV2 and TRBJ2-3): EPEVTQTPSHQVTQMGQEVILRCVPISNHLYFYWYRQILGQKVEFLVSFYNNEISEKSEIFDDQFSVERPDGSNFTLKIRSTKLEDSAMYFCASSPSGWGTDTQYFGPGTRLTVL.

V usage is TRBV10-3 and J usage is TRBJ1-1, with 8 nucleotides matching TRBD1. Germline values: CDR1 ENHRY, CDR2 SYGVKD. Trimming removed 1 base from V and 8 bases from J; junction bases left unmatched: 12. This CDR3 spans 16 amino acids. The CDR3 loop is CAISEYGTGLNGEAFF. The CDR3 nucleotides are TGTGCCATCAGTGAGTATGGGACAGGCCTCAACGGGGAAGCTTTCTTT.

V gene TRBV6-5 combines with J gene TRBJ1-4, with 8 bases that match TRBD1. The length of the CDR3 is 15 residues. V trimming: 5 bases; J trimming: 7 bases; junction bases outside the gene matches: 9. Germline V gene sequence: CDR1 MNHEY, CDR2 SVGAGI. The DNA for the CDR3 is TGTGCCAGCAGTAAAAGACAGGGGTGGGGTGAAAAACTGTTTTTT. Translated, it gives CASSKRQGWGEKLFF.

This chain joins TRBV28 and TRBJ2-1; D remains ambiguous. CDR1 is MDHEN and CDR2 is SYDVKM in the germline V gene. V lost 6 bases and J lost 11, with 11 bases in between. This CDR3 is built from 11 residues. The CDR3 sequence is CASSSTNKQFF. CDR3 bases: TGTGCCAGCAGCAGTACTAATAAGCAGTTCTTC.

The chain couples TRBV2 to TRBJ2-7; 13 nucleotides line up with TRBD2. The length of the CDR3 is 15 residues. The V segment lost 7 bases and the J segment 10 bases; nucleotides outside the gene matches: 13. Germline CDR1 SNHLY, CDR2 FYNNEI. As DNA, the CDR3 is TGTGCCAGCACTCCGACTAGCGGGGGGTCTTACGGACAGTACTTC. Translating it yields CASTPTSGGSYGQYF.

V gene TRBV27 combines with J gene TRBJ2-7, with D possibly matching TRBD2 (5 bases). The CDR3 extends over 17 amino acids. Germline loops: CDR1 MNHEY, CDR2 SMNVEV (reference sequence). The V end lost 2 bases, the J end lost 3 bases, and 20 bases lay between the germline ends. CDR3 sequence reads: CASSLPKQTGGSYEQYF. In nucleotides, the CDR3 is TGTGCCAGCAGTTTACCCAAACAGACGGGTGGGAGCTACGAGCAGTACTTC.

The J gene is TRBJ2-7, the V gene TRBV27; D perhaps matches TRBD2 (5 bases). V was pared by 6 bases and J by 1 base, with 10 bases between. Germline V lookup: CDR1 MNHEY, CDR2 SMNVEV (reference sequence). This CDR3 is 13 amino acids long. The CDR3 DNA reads TGTGCCAGCAGCCACGGGAAGTCCTACGAGCAGTACTTC. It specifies CASSHGKSYEQYF.